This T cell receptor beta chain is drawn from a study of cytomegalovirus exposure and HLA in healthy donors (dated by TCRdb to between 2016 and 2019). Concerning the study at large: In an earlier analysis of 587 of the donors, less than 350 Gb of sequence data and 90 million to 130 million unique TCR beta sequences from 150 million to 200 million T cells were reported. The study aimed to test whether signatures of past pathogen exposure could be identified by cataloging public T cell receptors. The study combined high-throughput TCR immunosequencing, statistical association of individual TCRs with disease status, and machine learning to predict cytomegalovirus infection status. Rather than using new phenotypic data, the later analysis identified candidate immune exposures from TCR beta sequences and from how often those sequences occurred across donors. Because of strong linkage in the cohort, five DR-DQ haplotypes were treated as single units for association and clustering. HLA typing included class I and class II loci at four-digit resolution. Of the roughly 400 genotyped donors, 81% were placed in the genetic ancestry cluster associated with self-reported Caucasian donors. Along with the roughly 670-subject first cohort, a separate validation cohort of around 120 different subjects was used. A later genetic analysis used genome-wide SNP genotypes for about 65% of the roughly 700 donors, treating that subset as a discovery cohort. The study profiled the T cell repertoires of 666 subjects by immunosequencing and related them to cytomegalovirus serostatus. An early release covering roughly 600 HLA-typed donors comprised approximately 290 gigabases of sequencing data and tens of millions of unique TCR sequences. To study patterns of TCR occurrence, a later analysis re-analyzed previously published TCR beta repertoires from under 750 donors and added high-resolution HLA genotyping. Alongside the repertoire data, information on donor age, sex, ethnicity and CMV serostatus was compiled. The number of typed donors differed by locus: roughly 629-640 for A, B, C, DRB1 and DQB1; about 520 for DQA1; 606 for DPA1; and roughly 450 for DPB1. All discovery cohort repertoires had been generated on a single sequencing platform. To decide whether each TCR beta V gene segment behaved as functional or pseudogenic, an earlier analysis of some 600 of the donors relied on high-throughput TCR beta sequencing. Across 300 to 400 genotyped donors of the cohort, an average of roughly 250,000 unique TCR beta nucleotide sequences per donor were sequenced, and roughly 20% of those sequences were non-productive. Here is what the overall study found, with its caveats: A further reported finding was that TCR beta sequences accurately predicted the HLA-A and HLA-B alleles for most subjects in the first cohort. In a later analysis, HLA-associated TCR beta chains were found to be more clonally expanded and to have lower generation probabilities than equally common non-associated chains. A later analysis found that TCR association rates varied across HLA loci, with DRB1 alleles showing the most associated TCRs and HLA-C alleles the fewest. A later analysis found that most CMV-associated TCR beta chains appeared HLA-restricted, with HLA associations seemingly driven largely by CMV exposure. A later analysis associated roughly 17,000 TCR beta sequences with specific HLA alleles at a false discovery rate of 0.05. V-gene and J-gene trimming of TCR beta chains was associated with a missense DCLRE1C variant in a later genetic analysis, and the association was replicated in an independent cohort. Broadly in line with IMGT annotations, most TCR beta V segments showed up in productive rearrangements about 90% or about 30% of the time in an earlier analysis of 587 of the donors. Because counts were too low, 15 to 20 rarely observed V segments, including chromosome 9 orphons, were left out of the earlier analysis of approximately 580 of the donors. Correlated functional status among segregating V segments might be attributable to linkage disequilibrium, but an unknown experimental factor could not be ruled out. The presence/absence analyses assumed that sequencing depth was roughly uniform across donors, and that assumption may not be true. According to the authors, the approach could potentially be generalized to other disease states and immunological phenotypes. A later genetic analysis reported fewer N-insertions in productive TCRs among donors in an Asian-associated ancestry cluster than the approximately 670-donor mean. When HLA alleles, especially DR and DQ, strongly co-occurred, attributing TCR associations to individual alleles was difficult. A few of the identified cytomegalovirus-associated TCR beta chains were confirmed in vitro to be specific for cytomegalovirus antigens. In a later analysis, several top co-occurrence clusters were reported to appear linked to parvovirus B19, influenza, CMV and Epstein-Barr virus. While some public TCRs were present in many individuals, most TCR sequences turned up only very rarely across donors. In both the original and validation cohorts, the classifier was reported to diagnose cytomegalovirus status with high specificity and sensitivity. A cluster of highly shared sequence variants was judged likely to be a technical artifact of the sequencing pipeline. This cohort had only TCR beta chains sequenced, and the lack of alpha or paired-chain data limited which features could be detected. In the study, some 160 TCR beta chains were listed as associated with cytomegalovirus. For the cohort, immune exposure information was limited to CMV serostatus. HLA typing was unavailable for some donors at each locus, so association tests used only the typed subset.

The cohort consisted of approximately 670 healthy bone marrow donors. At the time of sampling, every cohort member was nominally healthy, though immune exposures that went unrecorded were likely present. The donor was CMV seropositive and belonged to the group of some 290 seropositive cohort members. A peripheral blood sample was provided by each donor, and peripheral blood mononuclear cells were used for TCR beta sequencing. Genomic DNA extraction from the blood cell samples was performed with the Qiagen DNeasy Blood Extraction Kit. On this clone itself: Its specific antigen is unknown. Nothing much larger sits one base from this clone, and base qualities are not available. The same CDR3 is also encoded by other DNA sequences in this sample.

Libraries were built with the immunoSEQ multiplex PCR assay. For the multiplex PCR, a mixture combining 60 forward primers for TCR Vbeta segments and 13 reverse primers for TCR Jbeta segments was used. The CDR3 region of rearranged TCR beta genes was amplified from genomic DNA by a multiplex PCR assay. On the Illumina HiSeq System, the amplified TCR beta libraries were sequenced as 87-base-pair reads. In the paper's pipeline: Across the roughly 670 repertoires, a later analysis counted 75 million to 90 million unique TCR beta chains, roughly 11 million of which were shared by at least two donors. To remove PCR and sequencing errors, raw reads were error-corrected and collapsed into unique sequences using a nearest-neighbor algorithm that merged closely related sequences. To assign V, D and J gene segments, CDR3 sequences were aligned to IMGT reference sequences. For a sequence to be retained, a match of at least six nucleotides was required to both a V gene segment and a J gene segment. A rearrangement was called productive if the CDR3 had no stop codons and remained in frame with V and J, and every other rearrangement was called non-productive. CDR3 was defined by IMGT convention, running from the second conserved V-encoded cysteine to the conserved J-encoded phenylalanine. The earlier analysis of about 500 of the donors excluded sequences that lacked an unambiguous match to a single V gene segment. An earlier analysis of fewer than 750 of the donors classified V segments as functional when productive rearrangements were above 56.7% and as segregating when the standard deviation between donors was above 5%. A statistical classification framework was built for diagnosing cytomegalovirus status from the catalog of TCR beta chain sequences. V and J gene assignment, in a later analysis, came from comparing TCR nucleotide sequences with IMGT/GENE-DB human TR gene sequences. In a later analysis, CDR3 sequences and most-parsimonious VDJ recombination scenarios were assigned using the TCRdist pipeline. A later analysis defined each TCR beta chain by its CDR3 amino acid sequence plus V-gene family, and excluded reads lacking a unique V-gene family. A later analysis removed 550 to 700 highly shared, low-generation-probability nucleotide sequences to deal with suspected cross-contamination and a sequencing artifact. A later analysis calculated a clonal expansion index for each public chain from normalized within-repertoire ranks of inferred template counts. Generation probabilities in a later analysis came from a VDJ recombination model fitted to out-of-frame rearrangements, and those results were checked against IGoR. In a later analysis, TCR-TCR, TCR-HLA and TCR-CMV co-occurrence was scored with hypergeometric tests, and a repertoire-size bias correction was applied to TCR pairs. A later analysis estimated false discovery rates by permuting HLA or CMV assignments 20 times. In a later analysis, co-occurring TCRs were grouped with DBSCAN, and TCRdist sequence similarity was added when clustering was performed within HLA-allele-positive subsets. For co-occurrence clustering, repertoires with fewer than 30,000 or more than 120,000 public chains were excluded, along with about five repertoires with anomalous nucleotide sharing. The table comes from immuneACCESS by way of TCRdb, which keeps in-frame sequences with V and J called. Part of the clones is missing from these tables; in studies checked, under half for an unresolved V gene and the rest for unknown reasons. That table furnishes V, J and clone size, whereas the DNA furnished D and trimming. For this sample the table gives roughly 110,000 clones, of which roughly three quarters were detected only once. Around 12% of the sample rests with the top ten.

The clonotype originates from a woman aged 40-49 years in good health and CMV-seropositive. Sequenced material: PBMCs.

The CDR3 reads CASSGTGGGTEAFF. The sequenced DNA is TGTGCCAGCAGTGGAACAGGGGGAGGCACTGAAGCTTTCTTT. The V gene is TRBV2 and the J gene is TRBJ1-1, with 8 central nucleotides matching TRBD1. Taken from the germline V gene, the CDR1 and CDR2 loops are SNHLY and FYNNEI. Inclusive of the bounding cysteine and phenylalanine, the CDR3 is 14 residues long. The read is trimmed to its CDR3 DNA, 42 bases read in frame from base 1. Trimming removed 4 bases from V and 4 bases from J; the gene matches leave 5 bases unexplained.